The present TCR beta chain was sequenced within a study of blood T cell repertoires in COVID-19. V was cut by 4 bases and J by 0 bases, with 16 bases left in between. Germline loops: CDR1 LGHDT, CDR2 YNNKEL (reference sequence). There are 17 residues in the CDR3. Per the study methods: Nucleated cell counts were estimated from reference gene primer amplification. Sequencing was performed with immunoSEQ multiplex PCR; in TCRdb, only in-frame clones are kept and a portion is missing. Clonal size and the V and J genes are those of that table, whereas D and trimming came from the DNA. This table has about 190,000 clones, around 80% appearing once.

The chain carries TRBV3-1 (or the pseudogene TRBV3-2) and TRBJ1-3, with D possibly being TRBD1 (5 bases). The sequencing sample was made of peripheral blood. The TCR was taken from a woman aged 80 or older with active or convalescent COVID-19. CDR3 amino acids: CASSRVGRTSSGNTIYF. CDR3 in DNA: TGTGCCAGCAGCCGAGTGGGGCGAACGAGCTCTGGAAACACCATATATTTT.